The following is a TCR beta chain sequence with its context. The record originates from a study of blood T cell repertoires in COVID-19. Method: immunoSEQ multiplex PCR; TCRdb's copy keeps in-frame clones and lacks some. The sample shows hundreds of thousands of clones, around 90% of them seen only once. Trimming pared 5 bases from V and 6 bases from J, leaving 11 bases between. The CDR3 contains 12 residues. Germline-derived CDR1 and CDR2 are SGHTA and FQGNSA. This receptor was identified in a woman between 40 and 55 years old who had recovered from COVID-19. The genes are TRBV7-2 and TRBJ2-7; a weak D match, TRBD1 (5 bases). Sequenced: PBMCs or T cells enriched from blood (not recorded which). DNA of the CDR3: TGTGCCAGCAGCCTAGGTAGGGGCGAGCAGTACTTC. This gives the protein CASSLGRGEQYF.